This T cell receptor beta chain was captured in a study of PD-L1 blockade in urothelial cancer. Study information: Blood samples had a median of approximately 150,000 T cells.

Synthetic TCR analog templates were spiked into each PCR. TCRdb keeps only in-frame clones here, not all; method: immunoSEQ multiplex PCR. The sample yields some 77,000 clones, about 85% seen once. The CDR3 is 15 amino acids. Germline trimming cut 4 bases from V and 6 bases from J; bases unmatched to any gene: 11. Germline V gene lookup returns CDR1 MNHEY and CDR2 SVGAGI. Patients' cancers were locally advanced or metastatic urothelial carcinomas. The sequence derives from a woman aged 70-85 years with urothelial cancer. The V call is TRBV6-5, the J call TRBJ2-7, with 8 bases identical to TRBD1. Sequenced here: PBMCs, sampled around atezolizumab (anti-PD-L1) treatment. CDR3 sequence reads: CASSFLQGAHGEQYF. The CDR3 region has the DNA TGTGCCAGCAGTTTTTTGCAGGGGGCGCATGGCGAGCAGTACTTC.